The next 29 T cell receptor beta chains were all read from a single sample in a study of cytotoxic CD8 clonotypes in ibrutinib-treated CLL. Method: immunoSEQ multiplex PCR; TCRdb's copy keeps in-frame clones and lacks some. Of about 160,000 clones listed, about four fifths are singletons. This specimen consisted of PBMCs, obtained after 24 months of ibrutinib treatment. The receptors here all came from a human donor with chronic lymphocytic leukemia.

The V call is TRBV6-6, the J call TRBJ2-6; D ambiguous. The CDR3 is 15 residues long. Germline loops: CDR1 MNHNY, CDR2 SVGAGI (reference sequence). V was shortened by 0 bases and J by 4 bases, with 7 bases between the two germline ends. CDR3 region: CASSYSVQGANVLTF. CDR3 in DNA: TGTGCCAGCAGTTACTCGGTCCAAGGGGCCAACGTCCTGACTTTC.

This clone has a single count. The rearrangement joins TRBV18 to TRBJ1-2, with D possibly TRBD1 on 5 matching bases. The CDR3 is 14 amino acids. Trimming shortened V by 5 bases and J by 4 bases, and 14 bases separated the two germline ends. Germline loops: CDR1 KGHSH, CDR2 LQKENI. The CDR3 DNA reads TGTGCCAGCTCATCCAGACAGTCACCCTATGGCTACACCTTC. Amino acids: CASSSRQSPYGYTF. The variable domain in full, completed from reference TRBV18 and TRBJ1-2, reads NAGVMQNPRHLVRRRGQEARLRCSPMKGHSHVYWYRQLPEEGLKFMVYLQKENIIDESGMPKERFSAEFPKEGPSILRIQQVVRGDSAAYFCASSSRQSPYGYTFGSGTRLTVV.

V is TRBV5-4 and J is TRBJ1-5; possibly TRBD1 for D (5 bases). The CDR3 is 16 amino acids. Germline V gene data show CDR1 as SGHNT and CDR2 as YYREEE (reference sequence). The V end was cut by 4 bases, the J end by 0 bases, with 14 bases between. Here the CDR3 reads CASSRGGYSSNQPQHF. DNA for the CDR3: TGTGCCAGCAGCCGGGGGGGGTATAGTAGCAATCAGCCCCAGCATTTT.

The rearrangement joins TRBV9 to TRBJ2-7; 7 bases agree with TRBD2. Germline trimming cut 3 bases from V and 7 bases from J; bases unmatched to any gene: 10. This CDR3 is 14 amino acids long. The germline V gene encodes CDR1 SGDLS and CDR2 YYNGEE. The CDR3, as DNA: TGTGCCAGCAGCGGACCGACTAGCCTGGGAGAGCAGTACTTC. Protein: CASSGPTSLGEQYF.

The J gene is TRBJ1-1, the V gene TRBV5-6, with 10 positions matching TRBD1. V shed 4 bases and J 2 bases; nucleotides not matched to a gene: 8. Germline loops: CDR1 SGHDT, CDR2 YYEEEE. The CDR3 length is 16 residues. The CDR3 coding sequence is TGTGCCAGCAGCCACAAAAGGGACAGGGGAAACACTGAAGCTTTCTTT. It codes for CASSHKRDRGNTEAFF. Combining the CDR3 with reference TRBV5-6 and TRBJ1-1 gives the whole variable domain DAGVTQSPTHLIKTRGQQVTLRCSPKSGHDTVSWYQQALGQGPQFIFQYYEEEERQRGNFPDRFSGHQFPNYSSELNVNALLLGDSALYLCASSHKRDRGNTEAFFGQGTRLTVV.

The genes are TRBV6-5 and TRBJ2-3; D remains ambiguous. The CDR3 is 14 amino acids. V lost 6 bases and J lost 1, with 11 bases in between. Per germline, CDR1 MNHEY and CDR2 SVGAGI. Here the CDR3 DNA reads TGTGCCAGCAGGGCCGAGGTGGGCACAGATACGCAGTATTTT. It yields the protein CASRAEVGTDTQYF.

In DNA, the CDR3 is TGTGCCAGCAGAGAGGGACCACGCCAAGGGGAGCAGTTCTTC. Translation gives CASREGPRQGEQFF. The gene calls are TRBV6-6 and TRBJ2-1; TRBD1 or TRBD2 may be the D gene (5 bases each). Trimming cost V 6 bases and J 10 bases, with 19 bases left between them. The CDR3 covers 14 residues. Germline-derived CDR1 and CDR2 are MNHNY and SVGAGI (reference sequence).

The chain has TRBV2 and TRBJ1-5; no clear D. The V end lost 1 base, the J end lost 0 bases, and 7 bases lay between the germline ends. This CDR3 is built from 15 residues. In germline, CDR1 is SNHLY, CDR2 FYNNEI. CDR3 protein: CASSEVRDSNQPQHF. CDR3 sequence (DNA): TGTGCCAGCAGTGAAGTGAGAGATAGCAATCAGCCCCAGCATTTT.

This clone appeared a few times. The chain combines TRBV30 with TRBJ1-5, with D possibly matching TRBD1 (5 bases). The CDR3 runs 13 residues. CDR1 is GTSNPN and CDR2 is SVGIG in the germline V gene (reference sequence). Trimming took 2 bases from V and 4 from J, leaving 9 bases between them. The CDR3 protein is CAWSTTGNQPQHF. The CDR3 DNA reads TGTGCCTGGAGTACCACAGGTAATCAGCCCCAGCATTTT.

The genes are TRBV9 and TRBJ2-2; D not resolved. V was shortened by 3 bases and J by 6 bases, with 12 bases between the two germline ends. The CDR3 consists of 14 residues. Germline V CDR1 and CDR2: SGDLS, YYNGEE. The CDR3 region is CASSAVNSAGELFF. CDR3 sequence (DNA): TGTGCCAGCAGCGCAGTGAATTCAGCCGGGGAGCTGTTTTTT.

Here the CDR3 reads CASSLVGQGETQYF. The CDR3 DNA reads TGTGCCAGCAGCTTAGTAGGCCAGGGAGAGACCCAGTACTTC. V gene TRBV7-9 combines with J gene TRBJ2-5; D may be TRBD1 (5 bases). Trimming shortened V by 1 base and J by 4 bases, and 10 bases separated the two germline ends. The CDR3 covers 14 residues. CDR1 SEHNR and CDR2 FQNEAQ come from the germline V gene (reference sequence).

J is TRBJ2-1 and V is TRBV7-2, with unresolved D. This CDR3 has 14 amino acids. Germline V gene data show CDR1 as SGHTA and CDR2 as FQGNSA. Trimming stripped 5 bases from V and 0 bases from J, with 8 bases between. CDR3 protein: CASSPSSSYNEQFF. The DNA for the CDR3 is TGTGCCAGCAGCCCTTCAAGCTCCTACAATGAGCAGTTCTTC.

On this clone itself: This specimen includes other DNA sequences encoding the same CDR3. The chain employs TRBV29-1 and TRBJ1-2; D ambiguous. CDR3 length equals 10 residues. Germline values: CDR1 SQVTM, CDR2 ANQGSEA. Trimming removed 5 bases at V and 4 bases at J, with 5 bases between. The CDR3 reads CSVPLYGYTF. In DNA, the CDR3 is TGCAGCGTTCCACTCTATGGCTACACCTTC.

This chain connects TRBV2 to TRBJ1-2; 10 nucleotides line up with TRBD1. This CDR3 is 13 amino acids long. V trimming: 3 bases; J trimming: 10 bases; junction bases outside the gene matches: 5. The germline CDR1 and CDR2 sequences are SNHLY and FYNNEI. CDR3 DNA: TGTGCCAGCAGTGAGGGACAGGGGTTGGACTACACCTTC. This gives the protein CASSEGQGLDYTF. Combining the CDR3 with reference TRBV2 and TRBJ1-2 gives the whole variable domain EPEVTQTPSHQVTQMGQEVILRCVPISNHLYFYWYRQILGQKVEFLVSFYNNEISEKSEIFDDQFSVERPDGSNFTLKIRSTKLEDSAMYFCASSEGQGLDYTFGSGTRLTVV.

This chain connects TRBV7-9 to TRBJ2-5; D gene unclear. CDR3 length: 13 amino acids. The germline V gene encodes CDR1 SEHNR and CDR2 FQNEAQ (reference sequence). V was shortened by 6 bases and J by 4 bases, with 12 bases between the two germline ends. The CDR3 sequence: CASSLLTGETQYF. Here the CDR3 DNA reads TGTGCCAGCAGTCTGCTGACTGGAGAGACCCAGTACTTC.

The CDR3 DNA sequence: TGTGCCAGCTCCCGCAGCATAGGGGAAACTAGCACAGATACGCAGTATTTT. This translates into CASSRSIGETSTDTQYF. The V gene is TRBV18, the J gene TRBJ2-3; D possibly corresponds to TRBD1 (5 bases). Germline V gene lookup returns CDR1 KGHSH and CDR2 LQKENI. The CDR3 spans 17 residues. The V end lost 6 bases, the J end lost 0 bases, and 19 bases lay between the germline ends.

The rearrangement joins TRBV6-6 to TRBJ2-7; D gene ambiguous. V dropped 4 bases and J dropped 1 base, with 8 bases sitting between them. This CDR3 is built from 13 residues. CDR1 and CDR2 (germline): MNHNY, SVGAGI (reference sequence). CDR3: CASSLGRSYEQYF. CDR3 DNA sequence: TGTGCCAGCAGTTTAGGCAGGTCCTACGAGCAGTACTTC.

This clone was picked up one time. The V gene is TRBV7-9, the J gene TRBJ1-1; 7 nucleotides agree with TRBD1. With V trimmed by 6 bases and J by 1 base, 8 bases remained unmatched. Germline CDR1 SEHNR, CDR2 FQNEAQ (reference sequence). The CDR3 is 15 residues long. CDR3 sequence (DNA): TGTGCCAGCAGGTCGACAGGGTTCGAGAACACTGAAGCTTTCTTT. Its translation is CASRSTGFENTEAFF.

The chain has TRBV7-8 and TRBJ2-5; 7 nucleotides agree with TRBD2. The CDR3 contains 12 residues. Germline V gene sequence: CDR1 SGHVS, CDR2 FQNEAQ. V lost 5 bases, J lost 3 bases, and 0 bases stayed unmatched. The CDR3: CASSRGEETQYF. The DNA for the CDR3 is TGTGCCAGCAGCCGGGGGGAAGAGACCCAGTACTTC. Full variable domain (missing parts from reference TRBV7-8 and TRBJ2-5): GAGVSQSPRYKVAKRGQDVALRCDPISGHVSLFWYQQALGQGPEFLTYFQNEAQLDKSGLPSDRFFAERPEGSVSTLKIQRTQQEDSAVYLCASSRGEETQYFGPGTRLLVL.

The chain carries TRBV7-3 and TRBJ1-1, with TRBD1 matching over 9 bases. The CDR3 runs 16 residues. J gave up 3 bases and V 0 bases, and 5 bases lay outside the gene matches. Germline V lookup: CDR1 SGHTA, CDR2 FQGTGA. Here the CDR3 reads CASSLTFGTGHTEAFF. CDR3 nucleotide sequence: TGTGCCAGCAGCTTAACGTTTGGGACAGGGCACACTGAAGCTTTCTTT.

The V call is TRBV5-1, the J call TRBJ2-7; 12 positions agree with TRBD2. The germline V gene has CDR1 SGHRS and CDR2 YFSETQ. CDR3 size: 16 residues. Trimming removed 0 bases from V and 6 bases from J; junction bases left unmatched: 7. In DNA, the CDR3 is TGCGCCAGCAGCTTGGCTAGCGGGAGGGGGGCCGTCGAGCAGTACTTC. Its protein is CASSLASGRGAVEQYF.

The V gene is TRBV30, the J gene TRBJ1-4, with D maybe TRBD1 (6 bases). Trimming shortened V by 2 bases and J by 11 bases, and 21 bases separated the two germline ends. Germline V gives CDR1 GTSNPN, CDR2 SVGIG (reference sequence). CDR3 size: 15 residues. The CDR3 region is CAWSTWTGGGYKLFF. The DNA for the CDR3 is TGTGCCTGGAGTACATGGACCGGTGGGGGCTATAAACTGTTTTTT.

The V gene is TRBV7-3, the J gene TRBJ2-3; TRBD2 might be the D (5 bases). Germline-derived CDR1 and CDR2 are SGHTA and FQGTGA. V gave up 5 bases and J gave up 6 bases, with 9 bases separating them. This CDR3 is 12 amino acids long. This chain's CDR3 is CASSQTRDTQYF. The CDR3 DNA reads TGTGCCAGCAGCCAAACTAGGGATACGCAGTATTTT.

J is TRBJ1-5 and V is TRBV27; TRBD1 is a possible D gene (5 bases). Trimming removed 6 bases at V and 4 bases at J, with 19 bases between. CDR1 and CDR2 from the germline V gene are MNHEY and SMNVEV (reference sequence). The CDR3 covers 16 residues. The CDR3 nucleotides read TGTGCCAGCAGCTTTGGGGTGGGGCGAAGTAATCAGCCCCAGCATTTT. This encodes CASSFGVGRSNQPQHF.

Comments on this clone: The junction departs from germline at one end; a sequencing error may be responsible. The J gene is TRBJ2-5, the V gene TRBV7-7; TRBD2 is a possible D gene (5 bases). From germline, CDR1 is SSHAT and CDR2 FNYEAQ (reference sequence). This CDR3 has 12 amino acids. CDR3: CASSEGVARQYF. The CDR3, as DNA: TGTGCTAGCAGCGAGGGAGTTGCGAGACAGTACTTC.

V usage is TRBV27 and J usage is TRBJ2-7; 8 bases agree with TRBD1. The CDR3 totals 14 residues. With 5 bases clipped from V and 3 bases from J, the junction kept 6 bases outside the gene matches. Per the germline V gene, CDR1 is MNHEY and CDR2 is SMNVEV (reference sequence). As DNA, the CDR3 is TGTGCCAGCAGTCTAGGACAGGGTATCTACGAGCAGTACTTC. Translated, it gives CASSLGQGIYEQYF.

V usage is TRBV27 and J usage is TRBJ2-3, with TRBD1 matching over 8 bases. This CDR3 contains 16 residues. Looked up from germline, CDR1 is MNHEY and CDR2 is SMNVEV (reference sequence). With 6 bases clipped from V and 4 bases from J, the junction kept 12 bases outside the gene matches. The CDR3, as DNA: TGTGCCAGCAGATCCCCTCAGGGGGCCGCGGCAGATACGCAGTATTTT. It specifies CASRSPQGAAADTQYF.

The chain couples TRBV6-5 to TRBJ1-1; 7 bases match TRBD1. CDR3 length equals 13 residues. Germline assignment: CDR1 MNHEY and CDR2 SVGAGI. Trimming removed 5 bases from V and 6 bases from J; junction bases left unmatched: 6. CDR3 region: CASSTTGVPEAFF. In DNA form, the CDR3 reads TGTGCCAGCAGTACAACAGGGGTCCCTGAAGCTTTCTTT.

This chain connects TRBV7-8 to TRBJ1-5, with unresolved D. Germline CDR1 SGHVS, CDR2 FQNEAQ. V was trimmed by 4 bases and J by 4 bases, leaving 8 bases between them. CDR3 length: 13 amino acids. CDR3 loop: CASSYYINQPQHF. The CDR3 DNA reads TGTGCCAGCAGCTACTACATAAATCAGCCCCAGCATTTT.